Shown below are 8 T cell receptor beta chains from a single sample sequenced in a study of T cells in Graves' hyperthyroidism and ophthalmopathy. The investigators amplified TCR beta CDR3 regions from RNA transcripts. First-round RT-PCR targeting the TCR CDR3 was performed with the HTBI primer set. One entry per CDR3 protein results from TCRdb running MiXCR on the multiplex PCR reads. Here the sample spans hundreds of thousands of distinct CDR3 sequences, over 11% being singletons. The material sequenced was blood. Receptors originate from a woman in her twenties or thirties with Graves' hyperthyroidism that later progressed to Graves' ophthalmopathy.

This clonotype was recorded at least ten times. J is TRBJ2-5 and V is TRBV7-9; D is possibly TRBD1 or TRBD2 (5 bases each). Germline CDR1 reads SEHNR; CDR2 reads FQNEAQ (reference sequence). V was shortened by 5 bases and J by 1 base, with 14 bases between the two germline ends. CDR3 length: 15 residues. CDR3 residues: CASSGPRDGQETQYF. For the CDR3, the DNA is TGTGCCAGCAGCGGTCCCAGGGACGGCCAAGAGACCCAGTACTTC.

This clonotype was recorded at least ten times. In nucleotides, the CDR3 is TGTGCCAGCAGTTTATCAGACAGATACAATGAGCAGTTCTTC. Protein sequence: CASSLSDRYNEQFF. The genes are TRBV27 and TRBJ2-1, with D perhaps TRBD1 (5 bases). V was trimmed by 0 bases and J by 4 bases, leaving 7 bases between them. The germline V gene encodes CDR1 MNHEY and CDR2 SMNVEV (reference sequence). The CDR3 consists of 14 residues.

Note on this clonotype: A much larger clone differs by one base, so this may be a read error. The chain carries TRBV2 and TRBJ1-1; TRBD1 matches at 8 bases. CDR1 and CDR2 (germline): SNHLY, FYNNEI. The CDR3 covers 15 residues. Here the CDR3 DNA reads TGTGCCGGCAGTGAGATAGCGACAGGGGACACTGAAGCTTTCTTT. Protein product: CAGSEIATGDTEAFF.

This clonotype was seen ten or more times. This rearrangement joins TRBV10-3 to TRBJ2-7, with D uncertain. Trimming pared 3 bases from V and 0 bases from J, leaving 6 bases between. CDR1 is ENHRY and CDR2 is SYGVKD in the germline V gene. This CDR3 spans 13 amino acids. CDR3: CAISESVSYEQYF. The CDR3 region has the DNA TGTGCCATCAGTGAATCCGTCTCCTACGAGCAGTACTTC.

This clonotype was detected many times. The chain couples TRBV27 to TRBJ2-1, with 9 bases identical to TRBD2. The CDR3 sequence is 17 residues long. Trimming took 5 bases from V and 1 from J; bases not matched to a gene: 9. Germline lookup yields CDR1 MNHEY and CDR2 SMNVEV (reference sequence). This CDR3 reads CASSPTAGGASYNEQFF. The CDR3 DNA reads as TGTGCCAGCAGTCCCACAGCGGGAGGTGCTTCCTACAATGAGCAGTTCTTC.

The rearrangement links TRBV2 to TRBJ2-1; TRBD2 is a possible D gene (5 bases). Germline V lookup: CDR1 SNHLY, CDR2 FYNNEI. V was trimmed by 0 bases and J by 14 bases, leaving 17 bases between them. The CDR3 covers 14 residues. The CDR3 is CASSEALTGMNEFF. The CDR3 DNA sequence: TGTGCCAGCAGTGAAGCGCTTACGGGGATGAACGAGTTCTTC.

In this sample, this clonotype turned up many times. J is TRBJ2-2 and V is TRBV10-2; TRBD2 agrees at 11 bases. Germline CDR1 and CDR2: WSHSY and SAAADI. J gave up 7 bases and V 10 bases, and 11 bases lay outside the gene matches. CDR3 size: 15 residues. CDR3 amino acids: CATSLGLADRGELFF. Written as DNA, the CDR3 is TGCGCCACCTCGTTGGGACTAGCGGATCGCGGGGAGCTGTTTTTT.

The chain has TRBV18 and TRBJ2-7, with 8 positions matching TRBD1. The junction had 3 bases not matched to a gene; V was cut back by 2 bases and J by 3 bases. CDR3 length equals 14 residues. From germline, CDR1 is KGHSH and CDR2 LQKENI. CDR3 residues: CASSPLDRDYEQYF. Here the CDR3 DNA reads TGTGCCAGCTCACCATTGGACAGGGACTACGAGCAGTACTTC.